These T cell receptor beta chains were read from a single sample in a study of shared clonotypes between healthy human individuals. Sequencing used immunoSEQ multiplex PCR; TCRdb keeps in-frame clones, though not all of them. The data show more than 1,200,000 clones, with approximately 98.5% seen just once and about 0.4% held by the top ten. What was sequenced was naive CD4+ T cells sorted from blood. The receptor source for this set is a man aged 25-40 years in good health. CDR3s include the opening cysteine and the closing phenylalanine or tryptophan. D genes are given only for firm matches. The size field is filled for only some rows; it gives once, few, many or a size class.

j_gene: TRBJ1-1; d_gene: NA; abundance: NA; v_gene: TRBV9; CDR3nt: TGTGCCAGCAGCGTAAGAGGGGACGGTGGGGGCACTGAAGCTTTCTTT; CDR3aa: CASSVRGDGGGTEAFF
j_gene: TRBJ2-7; d_gene: NA; abundance: NA; v_gene: TRBV5-4; CDR3nt: TGTGCCAGCAGCTTCGGAAAAACCTACGAGCAGTACTTC; CDR3aa: CASSFGKTYEQYF
j_gene: TRBJ2-1; d_gene: NA; abundance: NA; v_gene: TRBV11-2; CDR3nt: TGTGCCAGCAGCTTAGATCACTCACGGAGGTCTGAGCAGTTCTTC; CDR3aa: CASSLDHSRRSEQFF
j_gene: TRBJ2-7; d_gene: TRBD1; abundance: NA; v_gene: TRBV7-2; CDR3nt: TGTGCCAGCAGCTCCAACAGGGGGCTCTACGAGCAGTACTTC; CDR3aa: CASSSNRGLYEQYF
j_gene: TRBJ1-2; d_gene: NA; abundance: once; v_gene: TRBV7-9; CDR3nt: TGTGCCAGCAGCTTACGGGACCGTTATGGCTACACCTTC; CDR3aa: CASSLRDRYGYTF
j_gene: TRBJ2-3; d_gene: TRBD2; abundance: once; v_gene: TRBV10-3; CDR3nt: TGTGCCATCAGTCGGAGCGGGGGAGGCACAGATACGCAGTATTTT; CDR3aa: CAISRSGGGTDTQYF
j_gene: TRBJ2-2; d_gene: NA; abundance: NA; v_gene: TRBV6-5; CDR3nt: TGTGCCAGCAGAGCACAGGGAAGGGTCGGGGAGCTGTTTTTT; CDR3aa: CASRAQGRVGELFF
j_gene: TRBJ2-3; d_gene: TRBD2; abundance: NA; v_gene: TRBV7-6; CDR3nt: TGTGCCAGCAGCAGAATGGGACTAGCGGGGCTCACAGATACGCAGTATTTT; CDR3aa: CASSRMGLAGLTDTQYF
j_gene: TRBJ2-1; d_gene: TRBD1; abundance: NA; v_gene: TRBV27; CDR3nt: TGTGCCAGCAGTTTAGGGACGCCGGGACAGACGCTTCTACATGAGCAGTTCTTC; CDR3aa: CASSLGTPGQTLLHEQFF
j_gene: TRBJ1-5; d_gene: NA; abundance: NA; v_gene: TRBV28; CDR3nt: TGTGCCAGCAGTTCGTACTATAGCAATCAGCCCCAGCATTTT; CDR3aa: CASSSYYSNQPQHF
j_gene: TRBJ2-7; d_gene: NA; abundance: NA; v_gene: TRBV25-1; CDR3nt: TGTGCCAGCAGTCGAATTGGGTCCTACGAGCAGTACTTC; CDR3aa: CASSRIGSYEQYF
j_gene: TRBJ1-1; d_gene: TRBD1; abundance: NA; v_gene: TRBV18; CDR3nt: TGTGCCAGCTCACCAACCGACAGGGCCTCTTCGAACACTGAAGCTTTCTTT; CDR3aa: CASSPTDRASSNTEAFF
j_gene: TRBJ2-1; d_gene: NA; abundance: NA; v_gene: TRBV5-6; CDR3nt: TGTGCCAGCAGCTCCTTCGATGAGCAGTTCTTC; CDR3aa: CASSSFDEQFF
j_gene: TRBJ2-2; d_gene: NA; abundance: NA; v_gene: TRBV4-3; CDR3nt: TGCGCCAGCAGCCAAAGGGGACAGAACACCGGGGAGCTGTTTTTT; CDR3aa: CASSQRGQNTGELFF
j_gene: TRBJ2-5; d_gene: NA; abundance: NA; v_gene: TRBV5-6; CDR3nt: TGTGCCAGCAGCTTGACTACTAGAGGGGAGACCCAGTACTTC; CDR3aa: CASSLTTRGETQYF
j_gene: TRBJ2-2; d_gene: NA; abundance: NA; v_gene: TRBV21-1; CDR3nt: TGTGCCCTCGTAACAGGAGGTCTTGGCGGGGAGCTGTTTTTT; CDR3aa: CALVTGGLGGELFF
j_gene: TRBJ2-7; d_gene: NA; abundance: NA; v_gene: TRBV29-1; CDR3nt: TGCAGCGTCCTTGGGGGGAAGGACGAGCAGTACTTC; CDR3aa: CSVLGGKDEQYF
j_gene: TRBJ2-3; d_gene: TRBD2; abundance: once; v_gene: TRBV7-7; CDR3nt: TGTGCTAGCAGCTTAGCGGGGTCTAGCGGGAGCACAGATACGCAGTATTTT; CDR3aa: CASSLAGSSGSTDTQYF
j_gene: TRBJ2-1; d_gene: NA; abundance: NA; v_gene: TRBV11-1; CDR3nt: TGTGCCAGCAGCCCATACAGGGGAGGCAATGAGCAGTTCTTC; CDR3aa: CASSPYRGGNEQFF
j_gene: TRBJ2-7; d_gene: NA; abundance: NA; v_gene: TRBV6-1; CDR3nt: TGTGCCAGTAGGGAGGCCTCCTACGAGCAGTACTTC; CDR3aa: CASREASYEQYF
j_gene: TRBJ1-1; d_gene: NA; abundance: NA; v_gene: TRBV11-3; CDR3nt: TGTGCCAGCAGCTTAGGAGGGGGGGAAGCTTTCTTT; CDR3aa: CASSLGGGEAFF
j_gene: TRBJ2-1; d_gene: TRBD2; abundance: NA; v_gene: TRBV5-4; CDR3nt: TGTGCCAGCGGACGGGGGGGATACAATGAGCAGTTCTTC; CDR3aa: CASGRGGYNEQFF
j_gene: TRBJ2-3; d_gene: TRBD2; abundance: NA; v_gene: TRBV27; CDR3nt: TGTGCCAGCAGTTTAAAGGCGGGAGGATTCACAGATACGCAGTATTTT; CDR3aa: CASSLKAGGFTDTQYF
j_gene: TRBJ2-7; d_gene: TRBD2; abundance: NA; v_gene: TRBV5-1; CDR3nt: TGCGCCAGCAGCGGAATACCGGCGGGAGGGAGTGAGCAGTACTTC; CDR3aa: CASSGIPAGGSEQYF
j_gene: TRBJ1-2; d_gene: TRBD1; abundance: NA; v_gene: TRBV9; CDR3nt: TGTGCCAGCAGCGTGGGACAGGGGACCTATGGCTACACCTTC; CDR3aa: CASSVGQGTYGYTF
j_gene: TRBJ1-1; d_gene: NA; abundance: NA; v_gene: TRBV5-1; CDR3nt: TGCGCCAGCAGCTCGGGTCCAGGGAAGAACACTGAAGCTTTCTTT; CDR3aa: CASSSGPGKNTEAFF
j_gene: TRBJ1-1; d_gene: NA; abundance: NA; v_gene: TRBV7-9; CDR3nt: TGTGCCAGCAGCTTTCCCCCCCACAGGGCCAGCAACACTGAAGCTTTCTTT; CDR3aa: CASSFPPHRASNTEAFF
j_gene: TRBJ2-1; d_gene: TRBD2; abundance: NA; v_gene: TRBV5-1; CDR3nt: TGCGCCAGCAGCTTGGGGACCAACCTAGCGGTCAATGAGCAGTTCTTC; CDR3aa: CASSLGTNLAVNEQFF
j_gene: TRBJ1-1; d_gene: TRBD1; abundance: NA; v_gene: TRBV6-5; CDR3nt: TGTGCCAGCAGTTACGACAGGGGGCTCGTAGCTTTCTTT; CDR3aa: CASSYDRGLVAFF
j_gene: TRBJ2-2; d_gene: NA; abundance: NA; v_gene: TRBV4-3; CDR3nt: TGCGCCAGCAGCCAAGATGGGGGGCAGCGGGTGGGGGAGCTGTTTTTT; CDR3aa: CASSQDGGQRVGELFF
j_gene: TRBJ1-5; d_gene: NA; abundance: NA; v_gene: TRBV5-6; CDR3nt: TGTGCCAGCAGCTCGGGACGGAGGCACCGTAGCAATCAGCCCCAGCATTTT; CDR3aa: CASSSGRRHRSNQPQHF
j_gene: TRBJ1-1; d_gene: TRBD1; abundance: NA; v_gene: TRBV14; CDR3nt: TGTGCCAGCAGCCCAATCGGACAGGGCTACACTGAAGCTTTCTTT; CDR3aa: CASSPIGQGYTEAFF
j_gene: TRBJ2-2; d_gene: TRBD1; abundance: NA; v_gene: TRBV7-3; CDR3nt: TGTGCCAGCAGCACCCGGGACAGGGGTTACACCGGGGAGCTGTTTTTT; CDR3aa: CASSTRDRGYTGELFF
j_gene: TRBJ2-7; d_gene: TRBD2; abundance: NA; v_gene: TRBV7-6; CDR3nt: TGTGCCAGCAGCTTAGAACTAGCGGGAGGGTACGAGCAGTACTTC; CDR3aa: CASSLELAGGYEQYF
j_gene: TRBJ2-7; d_gene: NA; abundance: NA; v_gene: TRBV15; CDR3nt: TGTGCCACCAGCAGAGGAGCGCAGAGGCCGGACTTC; CDR3aa: CATSRGAQRPDF
j_gene: TRBJ1-4; d_gene: NA; abundance: NA; v_gene: TRBV9; CDR3nt: TGTGCCAGCACCCCCGGGCATACGGGCGAAAAACTGTTTTTT; CDR3aa: CASTPGHTGEKLFF
j_gene: TRBJ2-5; d_gene: NA; abundance: NA; v_gene: TRBV5-1; CDR3nt: TGCGCCAGCAGCTTCGGGACACGGGTGCAAGAGACCCAGTACTTC; CDR3aa: CASSFGTRVQETQYF
j_gene: TRBJ2-7; d_gene: NA; abundance: NA; v_gene: TRBV6-1; CDR3nt: TGTGCCAGCACTGAAGGGCGTGTCGCACCATTCTCCTACGAGCAGTACTTC; CDR3aa: CASTEGRVAPFSYEQYF
j_gene: TRBJ2-7; d_gene: NA; abundance: NA; v_gene: TRBV7-2; CDR3nt: TGTGCCAGCAGCTTACGGCGGGGAGGCTACGAGCAGTACTTC; CDR3aa: CASSLRRGGYEQYF
j_gene: TRBJ2-1; d_gene: NA; abundance: NA; v_gene: TRBV7-2; CDR3nt: TGTGCCAGCAGTTACGGGGTAAACAATGAGCAGTTCTTC; CDR3aa: CASSYGVNNEQFF
j_gene: TRBJ2-5; d_gene: TRBD2; abundance: NA; v_gene: TRBV11-2; CDR3nt: TGTGCCAGCAGCTTAGAGGCCGGGAGGGGAGAGACCCAGTACTTC; CDR3aa: CASSLEAGRGETQYF
j_gene: TRBJ2-7; d_gene: NA; abundance: NA; v_gene: TRBV5-5; CDR3nt: TGTGCCAGCAGCTTAACAGGGAAGCTCTACGAGCAGTACTTC; CDR3aa: CASSLTGKLYEQYF
j_gene: TRBJ2-3; d_gene: TRBD1; abundance: NA; v_gene: TRBV19; CDR3nt: TGTGCCAGTAGCTCTACGGCAGGGGGCTTCGATACGCAGTATTTT; CDR3aa: CASSSTAGGFDTQYF
j_gene: TRBJ2-3; d_gene: TRBD1; abundance: NA; v_gene: TRBV19; CDR3nt: TGTGCCAGTAGTACTACAGGGGGCATCGGCACAGATACGCAGTATTTT; CDR3aa: CASSTTGGIGTDTQYF
j_gene: TRBJ2-1; d_gene: TRBD2; abundance: once; v_gene: TRBV5-1; CDR3nt: TGCGCCAGCAGCTGGGGACTAGCGGGAGAGGGGGAGCAGTTCTTC; CDR3aa: CASSWGLAGEGEQFF
j_gene: TRBJ2-7; d_gene: NA; abundance: NA; v_gene: TRBV2; CDR3nt: TGTGCCAGCAGTCACAGACTAGCCTACGAGCAGTACTTC; CDR3aa: CASSHRLAYEQYF
j_gene: TRBJ2-1; d_gene: NA; abundance: NA; v_gene: TRBV9; CDR3nt: TGTGCCAGCAGCTCCCGTCAGACTAGGGGCTCCTACAATGAGCAGTTCTTC; CDR3aa: CASSSRQTRGSYNEQFF
j_gene: TRBJ1-1; d_gene: NA; abundance: NA; v_gene: TRBV4-2; CDR3nt: TGTGCCAGCAGCCAAGAGGCAGCCATGAACACTGAAGCTTTCTTT; CDR3aa: CASSQEAAMNTEAFF